Given below is one T cell receptor (beta chain) in context. Its matching antigen is unknown. This record belongs to a study of STAT5B mutations in CD4+ large granular lymphocyte leukemia. CDR3 length: 15 residues. The germline gives CDR1 LNHDA, CDR2 SQIVND (reference sequence). J gave up 7 bases and V 11 bases, and 19 bases lay outside the gene matches. Per the original methods: Productive clonotypes were detectable down to 2.59 x 10-5 frequency. Produced via immunoSEQ multiplex PCR; TCRdb's table is partial and in-frame only. The V and J calls and clone size are taken from that table; D and trimming were inferred from the DNA. The sample includes 45,000 to 55,000 clones, about 70% seen only once; the top ten take 1.5%. Study-level results: Compared with healthy controls (2/35), patient top clones favored TRBV06 (8/27).

V is TRBV19 and J is TRBJ2-7; 8 bases match TRBD1. The TCR was taken from a human donor in good health. Sequencing was carried out using CD4+ T cells from blood buffy coats. The CDR3 protein is CACRDRHYLQTEQYF. In nucleotides, the CDR3 is TGTGCCTGCCGGGACAGGCATTACCTCCAGACGGAGCAGTACTTC.